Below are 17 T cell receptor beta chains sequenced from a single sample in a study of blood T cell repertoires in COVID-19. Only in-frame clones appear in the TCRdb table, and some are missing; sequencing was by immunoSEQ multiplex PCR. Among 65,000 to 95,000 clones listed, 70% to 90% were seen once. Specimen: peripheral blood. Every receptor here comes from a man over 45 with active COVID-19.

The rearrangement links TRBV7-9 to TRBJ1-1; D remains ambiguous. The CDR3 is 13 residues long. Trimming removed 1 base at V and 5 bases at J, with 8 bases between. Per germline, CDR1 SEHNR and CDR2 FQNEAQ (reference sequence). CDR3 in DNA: TGTGCCAGCAGCTTAGGGTCGGGAACTGAAGCTTTCTTT. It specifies CASSLGSGTEAFF.

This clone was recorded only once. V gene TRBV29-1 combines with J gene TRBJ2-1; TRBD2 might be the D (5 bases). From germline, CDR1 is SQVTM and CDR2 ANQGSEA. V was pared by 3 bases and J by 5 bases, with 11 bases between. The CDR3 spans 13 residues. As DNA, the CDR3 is TGCAGCGTTGAGGGGAGACCTGACAATGAGCAGTTCTTC. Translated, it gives CSVEGRPDNEQFF.

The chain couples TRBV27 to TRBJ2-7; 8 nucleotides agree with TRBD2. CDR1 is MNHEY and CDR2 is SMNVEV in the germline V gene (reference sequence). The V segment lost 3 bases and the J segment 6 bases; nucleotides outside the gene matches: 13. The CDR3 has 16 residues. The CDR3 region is CASSFPGASGFREQYF. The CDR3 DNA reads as TGTGCCAGCAGTTTTCCCGGGGCTAGCGGGTTCCGCGAGCAGTACTTC.

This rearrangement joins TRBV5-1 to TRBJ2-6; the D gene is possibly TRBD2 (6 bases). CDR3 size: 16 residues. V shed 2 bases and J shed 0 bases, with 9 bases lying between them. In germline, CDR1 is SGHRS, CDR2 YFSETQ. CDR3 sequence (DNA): TGCGCCAGCAGCTTACGGGGACTCTCTGGGGCCAACGTCCTGACTTTC. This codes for CASSLRGLSGANVLTF.

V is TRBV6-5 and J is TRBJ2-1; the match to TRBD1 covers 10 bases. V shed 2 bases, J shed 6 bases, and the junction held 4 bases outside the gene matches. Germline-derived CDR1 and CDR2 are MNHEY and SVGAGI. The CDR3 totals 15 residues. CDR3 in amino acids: CASSYGTGAGNEQFF. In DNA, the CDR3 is TGTGCCAGCAGTTACGGGACAGGGGCTGGCAATGAGCAGTTCTTC.

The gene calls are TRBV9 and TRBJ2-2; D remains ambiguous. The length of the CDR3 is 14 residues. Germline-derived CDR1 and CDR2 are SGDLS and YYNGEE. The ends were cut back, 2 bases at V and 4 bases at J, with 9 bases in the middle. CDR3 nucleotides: TGTGCCAGCAGCGTTGAGTCGCGCACCGGGGAGCTGTTTTTT. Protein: CASSVESRTGELFF.

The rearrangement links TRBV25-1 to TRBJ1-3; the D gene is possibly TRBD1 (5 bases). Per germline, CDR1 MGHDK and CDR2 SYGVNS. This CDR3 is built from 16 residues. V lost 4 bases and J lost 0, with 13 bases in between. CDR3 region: CASSGVMGRSGNTIYF. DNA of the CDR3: TGTGCCAGCAGTGGCGTTATGGGGCGCTCTGGAAACACCATATATTTT.

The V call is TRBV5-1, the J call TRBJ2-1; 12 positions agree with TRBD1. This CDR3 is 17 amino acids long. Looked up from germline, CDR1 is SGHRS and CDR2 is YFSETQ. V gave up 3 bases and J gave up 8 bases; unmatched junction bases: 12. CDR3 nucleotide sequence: TGCGCCAGCAGCTCAGGCTCCGGGACAGGGGGCATCTATGAGCAGTTCTTC. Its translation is CASSSGSGTGGIYEQFF.

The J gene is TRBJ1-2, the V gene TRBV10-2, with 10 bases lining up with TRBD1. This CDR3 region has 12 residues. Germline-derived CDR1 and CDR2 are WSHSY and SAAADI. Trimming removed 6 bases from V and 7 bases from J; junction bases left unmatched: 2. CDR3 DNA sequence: TGCGCCAGCAGGGGACAGGGGCTTGGCTACACCTTC. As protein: CASRGQGLGYTF.

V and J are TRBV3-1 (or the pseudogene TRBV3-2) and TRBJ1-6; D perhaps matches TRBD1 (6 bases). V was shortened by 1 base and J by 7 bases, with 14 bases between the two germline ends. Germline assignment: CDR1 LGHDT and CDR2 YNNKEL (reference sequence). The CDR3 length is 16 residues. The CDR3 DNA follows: TGTGCCAGCAGCCAAGTGCTACAGGGAAAGAATTCACCCCTCCACTTT. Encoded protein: CASSQVLQGKNSPLHF.

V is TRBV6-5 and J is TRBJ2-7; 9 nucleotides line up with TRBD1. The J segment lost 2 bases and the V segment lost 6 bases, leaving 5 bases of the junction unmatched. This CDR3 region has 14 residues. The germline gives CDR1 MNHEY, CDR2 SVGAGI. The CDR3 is CASSWDRAAYEQYF. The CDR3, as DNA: TGTGCCAGCAGCTGGGACAGGGCCGCCTACGAGCAGTACTTC.

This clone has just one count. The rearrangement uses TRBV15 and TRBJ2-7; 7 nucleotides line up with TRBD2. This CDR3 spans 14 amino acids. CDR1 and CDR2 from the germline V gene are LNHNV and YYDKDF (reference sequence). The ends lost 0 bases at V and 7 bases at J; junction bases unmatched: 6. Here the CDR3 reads CATSRDAGVGEQYF. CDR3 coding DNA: TGTGCCACCAGCAGAGATGCGGGAGTGGGGGAGCAGTACTTC.

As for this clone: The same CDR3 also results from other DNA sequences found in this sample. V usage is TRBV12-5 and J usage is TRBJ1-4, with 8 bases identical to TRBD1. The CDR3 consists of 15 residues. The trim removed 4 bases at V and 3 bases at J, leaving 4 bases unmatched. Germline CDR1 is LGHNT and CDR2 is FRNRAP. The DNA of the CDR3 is TGTGCTAGTGGTTCAGGACAGGGTCCTAATGAAAAACTGTTTTTT. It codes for CASGSGQGPNEKLFF.

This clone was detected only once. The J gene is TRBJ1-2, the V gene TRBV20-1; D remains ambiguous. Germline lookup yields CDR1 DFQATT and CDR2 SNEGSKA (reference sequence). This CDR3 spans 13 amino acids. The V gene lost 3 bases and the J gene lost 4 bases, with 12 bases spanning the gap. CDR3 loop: CSASMDSGYGYTF. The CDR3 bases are TGCAGTGCTAGTATGGACTCGGGCTATGGCTACACCTTC.

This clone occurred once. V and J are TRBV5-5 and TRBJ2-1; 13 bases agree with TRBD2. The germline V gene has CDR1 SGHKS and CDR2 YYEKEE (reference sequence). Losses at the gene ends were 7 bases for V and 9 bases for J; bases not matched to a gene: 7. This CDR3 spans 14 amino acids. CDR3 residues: CASLKTSGGREQFF. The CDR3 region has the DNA TGTGCCAGCTTGAAGACTAGCGGGGGGCGTGAGCAGTTCTTC.

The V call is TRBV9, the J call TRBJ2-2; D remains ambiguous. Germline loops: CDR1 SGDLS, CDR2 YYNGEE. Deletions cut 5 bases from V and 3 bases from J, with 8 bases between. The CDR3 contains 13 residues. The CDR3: CASRRNDTGELFF. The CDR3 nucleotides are TGTGCCAGCAGGCGGAATGACACCGGGGAGCTGTTTTTT.

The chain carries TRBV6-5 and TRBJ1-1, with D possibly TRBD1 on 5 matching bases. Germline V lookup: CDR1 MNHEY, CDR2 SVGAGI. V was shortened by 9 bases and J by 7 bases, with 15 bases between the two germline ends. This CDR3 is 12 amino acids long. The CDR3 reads CASLIRTGEAFF. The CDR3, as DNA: TGTGCCAGTCTAATAAGAACAGGTGAAGCTTTCTTT.